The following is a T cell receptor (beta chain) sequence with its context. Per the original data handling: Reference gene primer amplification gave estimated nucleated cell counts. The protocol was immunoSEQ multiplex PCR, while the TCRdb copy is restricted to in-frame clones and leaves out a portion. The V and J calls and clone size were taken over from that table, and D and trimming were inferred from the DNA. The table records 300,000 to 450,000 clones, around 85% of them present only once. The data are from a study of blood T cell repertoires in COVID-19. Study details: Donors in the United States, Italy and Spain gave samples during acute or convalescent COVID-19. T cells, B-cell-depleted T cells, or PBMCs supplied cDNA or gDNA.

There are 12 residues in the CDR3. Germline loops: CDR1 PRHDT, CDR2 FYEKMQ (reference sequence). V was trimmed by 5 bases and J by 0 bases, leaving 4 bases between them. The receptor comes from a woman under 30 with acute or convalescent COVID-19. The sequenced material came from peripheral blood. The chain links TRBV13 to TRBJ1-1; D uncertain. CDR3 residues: CASSPMNTEAFF. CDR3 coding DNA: TGTGCCAGCAGCCCCATGAACACTGAAGCTTTCTTT.